This is a list of T cell receptor beta chains from one sample in a study of tumor-infiltrating lymphocytes in oesophageal squamous cell carcinoma. TCRdb re-derived calls from the PCR reads in MiXCR, one entry per CDR3 protein. The sample shows about 14,000 distinct CDR3 sequences, over 45% of them seen only once. Input material: blood. These receptors were collected from a male donor with esophageal squamous cell carcinoma. Each CDR3 is given without its conserved first and last residue.

V	J	CDR3
TRBV7-8	TRBJ2-7	ASSLTSIEQY
TRBV7-2	TRBJ2-1	ASSRKGPNSYNEQF
TRBV10-3	TRBJ1-6	AISEGQINSPLH
TRBV11-2	NA	ASSLGLLAGATKQY
TRBV11-2	TRBJ1-1	ASSSDNLNTEAF
TRBV7-4	NA	ASSRRGDSYEQY
TRBV6-5	TRBJ1-4	ASSYGTTNEKLF
TRBV5-1	TRBJ2-7	ASSGGLAGVDEQY
TRBV7-2	TRBJ2-3	ASSLRARDTQY
TRBV6-6	TRBJ2-5	ASSYSVQETQY
TRBV6-6	NA	ASSYSIADKAF
TRBV27	NA	ASSPQGEQETQY
TRBV7-2	TRBJ2-3	ASSPDSHTQY
TRBV10-3	NA	AITPGQGRHEQY
TRBV12-3/TRBV12-4	TRBJ2-3	ASRGITDTQY
TRBV7-6	TRBJ2-1	ASSQLTSQFSYNEQF
TRBV7-4	NA	ASSLENYGYT
TRBV11-1	TRBJ2-1	ASSGDGVLDEQF
TRBV7-7	TRBJ1-1	ASSLGENTEAF
TRBV24-1	TRBJ2-1	ATSGSGGGRGYNEQF
TRBV2	NA	ASRRDRGSYNEQF
TRBV6-2/TRBV6-3	TRBJ2-1	ASSGLAGGHRYNEQF
TRBV7-8	TRBJ2-5	ASSSGGGGSIETQY
TRBV6-1	TRBJ2-4	ASSDMVAKNIQY
TRBV12-3/TRBV12-4	NA	ASSLRASDEQY
TRBV7-9	TRBJ1-4	ASSLSGDEKLF
TRBV10-3	NA	AIRVDSYEQY
TRBV28	TRBJ2-7	ASMLGLAPSYEQY
TRBV12-3/TRBV12-4	TRBJ1-3	ASRGTGFSGNTIY
TRBV9	TRBJ2-1	ASSVGSSSNEQF
TRBV19	TRBJ2-3	ASSPHNQGPDTQY
TRBV5-1	NA	ASRERETSSEQY
TRBV18	TRBJ2-6	ASSPGQGNSGANVLT